The text below deals with one TCR beta chain. Clones were sequenced by immunoSEQ multiplex PCR, and TCRdb holds only the in-frame ones, with some missing. The sample has about 240,000 clones; approximately 86% are singletons. Germline CDR1 and CDR2: LGHNA and YNFKEQ. This CDR3 is built from 18 residues. V shed 3 bases, J shed 0 bases, and the junction held 10 bases outside the gene matches. This sample is part of a study of blood T cell repertoires in COVID-19. The chain is built from TRBV4-2 and TRBJ2-3, with 9 positions matching TRBD2. The sample comprised PBMCs or T cells enriched from blood (not recorded which). The receptor was derived from a woman aged 40 to 50 with acute COVID-19. The CDR3 DNA sequence: TGTGCCAGCAGCCATATCGGGCGGACTAGCGCTAGCACAGATACGCAGTATTTT. This codes for CASSHIGRTSASTDTQYF.